These 14 T cell receptor beta chains came from one sample sequenced in a study of T cells after yellow fever vaccination. One entry per CDR3 protein, called by TCRdb with MiXCR from the 5' RACE reads. The data show more than 350,000 distinct CDR3 sequences, roughly 11% seen once. The sample here was PBMCs, taken on the day of the first yellow fever vaccination. These receptors were taken from a man younger than 30 who received the YFV17D yellow fever vaccine.

This clonotype appeared many times. The gene calls are TRBV5-6 and TRBJ2-1; 12 bases agree with TRBD2. V lost 4 bases to trimming and J lost 0 bases; unmatched junction nucleotides: 5. The CDR3 totals 17 residues. Germline loops: CDR1 SGHDT, CDR2 YYEEEE. In DNA form, the CDR3 reads TGTGCCAGCAGCCTAGGACTAGCGGGGACCTCCTACAATGAGCAGTTCTTC. This codes for CASSLGLAGTSYNEQFF.

This clonotype has just a few counts. The chain's CDR3 is CASSSNWGLAGGRAKNIQYF. The CDR3 DNA sequence: TGTGCCAGCAGCTCCAACTGGGGACTAGCGGGGGGGCGGGCCAAAAACATTCAGTACTTC. The rearrangement uses TRBV11-2 and TRBJ2-4, with 16 bases aligning to TRBD2. The CDR3 spans 20 residues. Germline CDR1 reads SGHAT; CDR2 reads FQNNGV. With 4 bases clipped from V and 1 base from J, the junction kept 10 bases outside the gene matches.

About this clonotype: This could be a read error, since a much larger clone is one nucleotide away. This chain uses TRBV10-3 with TRBJ2-4, with 9 bases fitting TRBD1. This CDR3 spans 16 amino acids. V lost 6 bases, J lost 6 bases, and 12 bases stayed unmatched. Germline-derived CDR1 and CDR2 are ENHRY and SYGVKD. This chain's CDR3 is CAIRPAGQGPGNIQYF. In DNA, the CDR3 is TGTGCCATCAGGCCTGCAGGACAGGGGCCAGGAAACATTCAGTACTTC.

The chain combines TRBV12-3 or TRBV12-4 with TRBJ2-1; the D is unclear. V dropped 3 bases and J dropped 6 bases, with 9 bases sitting between them. The CDR3 consists of 13 residues. CDR3 coding DNA: TGTGCCAGCAGTTTCGGTGAGCCCAATGAGCAGTTCTTC. This sequence encodes CASSFGEPNEQFF.

This clonotype was recorded many times. The rearrangement joins TRBV5-1 to TRBJ1-1; a possible D gene is TRBD1 (6 bases). The CDR3 is made up of 13 amino acids. The germline CDR1 and CDR2 sequences are SGHRS and YFSETQ. V was pared by 5 bases and J by 0 bases, with 8 bases between. DNA for the CDR3: TGCGCCAGCAGTGACAGGCTGAACACTGAAGCTTTCTTT. As protein: CASSDRLNTEAFF.

This clonotype is medium-sized in the sample. V usage is TRBV5-1 and J usage is TRBJ1-1, with D possibly TRBD1 on 6 matching bases. V dropped 3 bases and J dropped 1 base, with 10 bases sitting between them. CDR3 length: 14 amino acids. Germline V gene sequence: CDR1 SGHRS, CDR2 YFSETQ. CDR3 nucleotide sequence: TGCGCCAGCAGCTCCGGACAGCCGAACACTGAAGCTTTCTTT. This sequence encodes CASSSGQPNTEAFF.

The gene calls are TRBV7-9 and TRBJ1-5; D remains ambiguous. This CDR3 region has 14 residues. Germline-derived CDR1 and CDR2 are SEHNR and FQNEAQ (reference sequence). V was trimmed by 4 bases and J by 7 bases, leaving 14 bases between them. CDR3 nucleotide sequence: TGTGCCAGCAGCTCGGTCGGGCGCGTACAGCCCCAGCATTTT. This codes for CASSSVGRVQPQHF.

This clonotype was seen only a few times. The chain couples TRBV7-9 to TRBJ2-1; D is undetermined. The CDR3 extends over 16 amino acids. V lost 5 bases and J 0 bases, leaving 14 bases between the germline ends. Per the germline V gene, CDR1 is SEHNR and CDR2 is FQNEAQ (reference sequence). The CDR3 nucleotides are TGTGCCAGCAGCGCGTTTTGGGTAAGCTCCTACAATGAGCAGTTCTTC. This codes for CASSAFWVSSYNEQFF.

The chain recombines TRBV5-1 with TRBJ2-7; the D gene is possibly TRBD2 (5 bases). Trimming left V 1 base short and J 2 bases short, with 13 bases between. This CDR3 spans 15 amino acids. The germline gives CDR1 SGHRS, CDR2 YFSETQ. The CDR3 DNA reads TGCGCCAGCAGCTTGCGGGTAGCGCCAGCCTACGAGCAGTACTTC. Its protein product is CASSLRVAPAYEQYF.

This clonotype was seen more than once but under ten times. This chain uses TRBV27 with TRBJ1-1; 12 bases align to TRBD1. Germline loops: CDR1 MNHEY, CDR2 SMNVEV (reference sequence). V shed 4 bases, J shed 4 bases, and the junction held 4 bases outside the gene matches. The length of the CDR3 is 15 residues. CDR3 nucleotide sequence: TGTGCCAGCAGTTCCGGGACAGGGGGCGTCACTGAAGCTTTCTTT. Protein: CASSSGTGGVTEAFF.

The gene calls are TRBV3-1 and TRBJ1-2, with 8 bases matching TRBD1. Germline V gene data show CDR1 as LGHDT and CDR2 as YNNKEL (reference sequence). V shed 4 bases, J shed 6 bases, and the junction held 4 bases outside the gene matches. The CDR3 spans 13 residues. The DNA for the CDR3 is TGTGCCAGCAGCCGGACAGGGAAGGATGGCTACACCTTC. This sequence encodes CASSRTGKDGYTF.

In this sample, this clonotype turned up many times. The V call is TRBV12-3 or TRBV12-4, the J call TRBJ2-7; D tentatively fits TRBD1 or TRBD2 (5 bases each). This CDR3 spans 12 amino acids. V was shortened by 8 bases and J by 3 bases, with 11 bases between the two germline ends. The CDR3 spells CASRGRRYEQYV. The CDR3 coding sequence is TGTGCCAGCCGGGGCAGACGCTACGAGCAGTACGTC.

In DNA form, the CDR3 reads TGTGCCAGCAGTTTACCCTGGACAGCCCGCTCCTACAATGAGCAGTTCTTC. The encoded protein is CASSLPWTARSYNEQFF. The chain is built from TRBV12-3 or TRBV12-4 and TRBJ2-1; perhaps TRBD1 as D (6 bases). This CDR3 contains 17 residues. V shed 2 bases and J shed 0 bases, with 14 bases lying between them.

The rearrangement uses TRBV27 and TRBJ2-7; D possibly uses TRBD1 or TRBD2 (5 bases each). The CDR3 sequence is 18 residues long. Per the germline V gene, CDR1 is MNHEY and CDR2 is SMNVEV (reference sequence). V dropped 0 bases and J dropped 5 bases, with 23 bases sitting between them. In nucleotides, the CDR3 is TGTGCCAGCAGTTTATCGTTCACGGAACTAGGGGTCTTCCACGAGCAGTACTTC. Residues: CASSLSFTELGVFHEQYF.